Listed here are 15 T cell receptor beta chains from one sample, sequenced in a study of blood T cell repertoires in COVID-19. Using immunoSEQ multiplex PCR, the repertoire was profiled, and TCRdb retains in-frame clones only, with some absent. Among fewer than 85,000 clones listed, approximately 79% were seen once. What was sequenced was peripheral blood. The receptors stem from a man aged 55 to 69 with active or convalescent COVID-19.

The rearrangement links TRBV29-1 to TRBJ2-1; TRBD1 matches at 8 bases. Germline CDR1 SQVTM, CDR2 ANQGSEA. Trimming cost V 4 bases and J 4 bases; bases outside gene matches: 3. The CDR3 is 13 residues long. CDR3 DNA: TGCAGCGTTGTGACAGGGGCGTACAATGAGCAGTTCTTC. Translating gives CSVVTGAYNEQFF.

The chain combines TRBV9 with TRBJ1-1; TRBD1 agrees at 8 bases. The germline CDR1 and CDR2 sequences are SGDLS and YYNGEE. This CDR3 has 15 residues. Trimming removed 2 bases from V and 0 bases from J; junction bases left unmatched: 3. This CDR3 reads CASSVQGAVNTEAFF. The CDR3 DNA is TGTGCCAGCAGCGTCCAGGGGGCCGTGAACACTGAAGCTTTCTTT.

The chain uses TRBV28 and TRBJ1-4; 7 bases agree with TRBD1. This CDR3 is built from 15 residues. Germline lookup yields CDR1 MDHEN and CDR2 SYDVKM. The V segment lost 3 bases and the J segment 5 bases; nucleotides outside the gene matches: 6. CDR3 region: CASSLSGTVNEKLFF. CDR3 bases: TGTGCCAGCAGTTTGTCCGGGACAGTCAATGAAAAACTGTTTTTT. Complete variable domain (other parts from reference TRBV28 and TRBJ1-4): DVKVTQSSRYLVKRTGEKVFLECVQDMDHENMFWYRQDPGLGLRLIYFSYDVKMKEKGDIPEGYSVSREKKERFSLILESASTNQTSMYLCASSLSGTVNEKLFFGSGTQLSVL.

The V call is TRBV27, the J call TRBJ1-3, with no clear D. The germline CDR1 and CDR2 sequences are MNHEY and SMNVEV (reference sequence). The V end was cut by 5 bases, the J end by 1 base, with 9 bases between. The CDR3 is 14 amino acids. The CDR3 loop reads CASSLSISGNTIYF. CDR3 coding DNA: TGTGCCAGCAGTCTCAGTATTTCTGGAAACACCATATATTTT.

To note about this clone: Other nucleotide sequences in the sample specify the same CDR3. The rearrangement uses TRBV5-5 and TRBJ1-2; 7 bases align to TRBD1. Trimming at V came to 4 bases and at J to 3 bases, leaving 3 bases not matched to a gene. This CDR3 region has 13 residues. Per germline, CDR1 SGHKS and CDR2 YYEKEE (reference sequence). The CDR3 region is CASSLGTDYGYTF. CDR3 sequence (DNA): TGTGCCAGCAGCCTAGGGACAGACTATGGCTACACCTTC.

The chain links TRBV7-2 to TRBJ2-1; 9 bases are a match to TRBD2. Germline-derived CDR1 and CDR2 are SGHTA and FQGNSA. The CDR3 has 15 amino acids. Trimming took 1 base from V and 8 from J; bases not matched to a gene: 6. The chain's CDR3 is CASSLGPLAGYEQFF. The CDR3 DNA is TGTGCCAGCAGCTTAGGTCCGCTAGCGGGGTATGAGCAGTTCTTC.

The chain couples TRBV7-2 to TRBJ1-6; TRBD1 matches 7 bases. Germline assignment: CDR1 SGHTA and CDR2 FQGNSA. V lost 0 bases and J lost 9; bases outside the gene matches: 2. The CDR3 sequence is 14 residues long. The CDR3 loop is CASSLAQGVSPLHF. The CDR3 nucleotides read TGTGCCAGCAGCTTAGCGCAGGGGGTTTCACCCCTCCACTTT.

The chain recombines TRBV27 with TRBJ2-1; TRBD2 might be the D (6 bases). Germline CDR1 reads MNHEY; CDR2 reads SMNVEV (reference sequence). There are 14 residues in the CDR3. Trimming took off 8 bases at V and 1 base at J, with 12 bases between the two ends. The CDR3 DNA sequence: TGTGCCAGCGGAGGGTACGTTTCCTACAATGAGCAGTTCTTC. Translating it yields CASGGYVSYNEQFF.

The V and J genes are TRBV18 and TRBJ2-5; D possibly corresponds to TRBD1 (5 bases). Germline CDR1 reads KGHSH; CDR2 reads LQKENI. CDR3 size: 15 residues. Trimming removed 2 bases from V and 2 bases from J, with 12 bases in between. The CDR3 region has the DNA TGTGCCAGCTCACCAATTATGGCAGGGCAAGAGACCCAGTACTTC. Encoded protein: CASSPIMAGQETQYF.

The sample holds a few counts of this clone. V and J are TRBV30 and TRBJ1-6; no reliable D call. Trimming removed 3 bases at V and 1 base at J, with 4 bases between. Per the germline V gene, CDR1 is GTSNPN and CDR2 is SVGIG (reference sequence). The CDR3 extends over 13 amino acids. The CDR3 spells CAWSGSYNSPLHF. CDR3 bases: TGTGCCTGGAGCGGTTCCTATAATTCACCCCTCCACTTT. Combining the CDR3 with reference TRBV30 and TRBJ1-6 gives the whole variable domain SQTIHQWPATLVQPVGSPLSLECTVEGTSNPNLYWYRQAAGRGLQLLFYSVGIGQISSEVPQNLSASRPQDRQFILSSKKLLLSDSGFYLCAWSGSYNSPLHFGNGTRLTVT.

The gene calls are TRBV18 and TRBJ2-7; TRBD1 matches 8 bases. Germline V gene data show CDR1 as KGHSH and CDR2 as LQKENI. The ends lost 4 bases at V and 6 bases at J; junction bases unmatched: 5. This CDR3 comprises 13 residues. CDR3 residues: CASSQTGDGEQYF. Written as DNA, the CDR3 is TGTGCCAGCTCACAGACAGGGGATGGCGAGCAGTACTTC.

This sequence joins TRBV28 and TRBJ2-5, with D possibly matching TRBD2 (6 bases). Germline CDR1 reads MDHEN; CDR2 reads SYDVKM. This CDR3 contains 13 residues. Trimming removed 3 bases from V and 4 bases from J, with 9 bases in between. In nucleotides, the CDR3 is TGTGCCAGCAGTTTTATGGGGGGAGAGACCCAGTACTTC. Protein product: CASSFMGGETQYF.

The chain combines TRBV5-1 with TRBJ2-3; TRBD1 aligns across 7 bases. The CDR3 covers 15 residues. V was pared by 4 bases and J by 5 bases, with 10 bases of the junction left unmatched. From germline, CDR1 is SGHRS and CDR2 YFSETQ. The CDR3 spells CASSRTGTTGDTQYF. CDR3 sequence (DNA): TGCGCCAGCAGCCGGACAGGAACGACAGGAGATACGCAGTATTTT.

Only one count was recorded for this clone. The chain is built from TRBV15 and TRBJ2-7; 7 bases line up with TRBD1. This CDR3 is built from 15 residues. V shed 8 bases, J shed 5 bases, and the junction held 15 bases outside the gene matches. The V gene's germline CDR1 is LNHNV and CDR2 YYDKDF (reference sequence). The CDR3 DNA reads TGTGCCACCGGATTGGGGTCAGGGGGTGAACACGAGCAGTACTTC. Its protein is CATGLGSGGEHEQYF.

The chain employs TRBV7-2 and TRBJ1-2; D might be TRBD1 (6 bases). Germline V gene sequence: CDR1 SGHTA, CDR2 FQGNSA. The CDR3 extends over 14 amino acids. V was cut by 2 bases and J by 5 bases, with 12 bases left in between. Here the CDR3 reads CASSLRAGEYGYTF. Written as DNA, the CDR3 is TGTGCCAGCAGCTTAAGAGCAGGGGAGTATGGCTACACCTTC.